The 25 T cell receptor beta chains presented below share a single source sample, sequenced in a study of blood T cell repertoires in COVID-19. Some clones are missing from TCRdb's copy, which holds only in-frame ones; the method was immunoSEQ multiplex PCR. The sample consists of roughly 250,000 clones, 80% to 95% of them appearing once. Sequencing was done on a sample of peripheral blood. Receptors were obtained from a person aged 18 to 29 with COVID-19, enrolled during active disease.

The V and J genes are TRBV5-6 and TRBJ1-6; D perhaps matches TRBD1 (5 bases). Between the trimmed V and J ends, which lost 1 base and 7 bases, there was a span of 9 bases. The germline CDR1 and CDR2 sequences are SGHDT and YYEEEE. This CDR3 has 14 residues. The DNA of the CDR3 is TGTGCCAGCAGCTTGATCAGGGCAAATTCACCCCTCCACTTT. Protein sequence: CASSLIRANSPLHF.

This sequence joins TRBV9 and TRBJ2-3, with D possibly TRBD2 on 5 matching bases. Trimming took 4 bases from V and 6 from J, leaving 15 bases between them. The CDR3 is made up of 14 amino acids. Germline values: CDR1 SGDLS, CDR2 YYNGEE. DNA of the CDR3: TGTGCCAGCAGCCCGCTGGGAGCCTCGGATACGCAGTATTTT. This codes for CASSPLGASDTQYF.

The rearrangement links TRBV4-3 to TRBJ2-1; D might be TRBD2 (6 bases). V was shortened by 1 base and J by 7 bases, with 14 bases between the two germline ends. Per germline, CDR1 LGHNA and CDR2 YSLEER. The CDR3 is 15 residues long. CDR3 nucleotides: TGCGCCAGCAGCCAAGTGGGCGGGGCGGGAAATGAGCAGTTCTTC. It translates to CASSQVGGAGNEQFF.

The J gene is TRBJ1-2, the V gene TRBV6-5, with D perhaps TRBD1 (6 bases). This CDR3 spans 15 amino acids. V was clipped by 5 bases and J by 3 bases, with 16 bases between them. Germline CDR1 is MNHEY and CDR2 is SVGAGI. DNA of the CDR3: TGTGCCAGCAGTAATACAGGGTTTGGGGACTATGGCTACACCTTC. Translating it yields CASSNTGFGDYGYTF.

This chain uses TRBV6-5 with TRBJ1-4; D is possibly TRBD1 (6 bases). Trimming removed 8 bases at V and 5 bases at J, with 9 bases between. The CDR3 is 12 residues long. CDR1 MNHEY and CDR2 SVGAGI come from the germline V gene. In nucleotides, the CDR3 is TGTGCCAGCGGACAGCCAAATGAAAAACTGTTTTTT. The encoded protein is CASGQPNEKLFF.

This chain joins TRBV29-1 and TRBJ1-2; 8 bases line up with TRBD1. Germline CDR1 SQVTM, CDR2 ANQGSEA. The CDR3 length is 11 residues. Germline trimming cut 4 bases from V and 7 bases from J; bases unmatched to any gene: 2. The CDR3 DNA sequence: TGCAGCGTTGTGACAGGGGCTGGCTACACCTTC. Protein: CSVVTGAGYTF.

CDR3 nucleotide sequence: TGTGCCAGCAGCCGCAGGGGGGCAAAATTTGATGAAAAACTGTTTTTT. This sequence encodes CASSRRGAKFDEKLFF. The chain has TRBV5-6 and TRBJ1-4; 7 bases are a match to TRBD1. CDR1 is SGHDT and CDR2 is YYEEEE in the germline V gene. J lost 6 bases, V lost 4 bases, and 12 bases had no gene match. The CDR3 has 16 residues.

The chain uses TRBV15 and TRBJ2-7; TRBD2 matches 9 bases. The CDR3 totals 17 residues. Germline trimming cut 1 base from V and 4 bases from J; bases unmatched to any gene: 11. Germline-derived CDR1 and CDR2 are LNHNV and YYDKDF (reference sequence). Here the CDR3 reads CATSRVAGGVGGYEQYF. CDR3 in DNA: TGTGCCACCAGCAGAGTCGCGGGAGGGGTTGGGGGATACGAGCAGTACTTC. The full variable domain, completed using reference TRBV15 and TRBJ2-7, is DAMVIQNPRYQVTQFGKPVTLSCSQTLNHNVMYWYQQKSSQAPKLLFHYYDKDFNNEADTPDNFQSRRPNTSFCFLDIRSPGLGDTAMYLCATSRVAGGVGGYEQYFGPGTRLTVT.

This rearrangement joins TRBV7-7 to TRBJ1-2; 7 bases are a match to TRBD1. The trim removed 1 base at V and 4 bases at J, leaving 9 bases unmatched. This CDR3 contains 16 residues. CDR1 is SSHAT and CDR2 is FNYEAQ in the germline V gene (reference sequence). Written as DNA, the CDR3 is TGTGCCAGCAGCTTAGTAGGGACAGACCGTCCCTATGGCTACACCTTC. Residues: CASSLVGTDRPYGYTF.

The J gene is TRBJ2-1, the V gene TRBV6-5, with 14 nucleotides matching TRBD2. The CDR3 consists of 13 residues. Per the germline V gene, CDR1 is MNHEY and CDR2 is SVGAGI. The V and J ends lost 7 bases and 9 bases, in that order; junction bases with no gene match: 2. This chain's CDR3 is CASMGLAGVEQFF. The CDR3 region has the DNA TGTGCCAGCATGGGACTAGCGGGAGTTGAGCAGTTCTTC.

The chain uses TRBV5-1 and TRBJ1-1; D gene unclear. V was shortened by 0 bases and J by 1 base, with 7 bases between the two germline ends. The CDR3 extends over 14 amino acids. Germline V lookup: CDR1 SGHRS, CDR2 YFSETQ. The CDR3 region is CASSLGAGNTEAFF. The CDR3, as DNA: TGCGCCAGCAGCTTGGGAGCAGGGAACACTGAAGCTTTCTTT.

The rearrangement joins TRBV11-2 to TRBJ2-5; D is unresolved. The V and J ends lost 2 bases and 2 bases respectively, with 6 bases between them. This CDR3 has 13 residues. CDR1 is SGHAT, CDR2 FQNNGV, per germline. The CDR3 DNA reads as TGTGCCAGCAGCTTAAACTCACAAGAGACCCAGTACTTC. Its protein product is CASSLNSQETQYF.

This sequence joins TRBV2 and TRBJ1-5; 9 nucleotides align to TRBD1. Germline values: CDR1 SNHLY, CDR2 FYNNEI. V dropped 6 bases and J dropped 4; count of bases not matched to a gene: 4. The CDR3 is 14 amino acids. The CDR3 loop is CASSSGTGNQPQHF. The CDR3 DNA is TGTGCCAGCAGCTCCGGGACAGGGAATCAGCCCCAGCATTTT. The full variable domain, in which reference TRBV2 and TRBJ1-5 provide the parts outside the CDR3, is EPEVTQTPSHQVTQMGQEVILRCVPISNHLYFYWYRQILGQKVEFLVSFYNNEISEKSEIFDDQFSVERPDGSNFTLKIRSTKLEDSAMYFCASSSGTGNQPQHFGDGTRLSIL.

V and J are TRBV4-2 and TRBJ2-3; 9 positions match TRBD2. Per germline, CDR1 LGHNA and CDR2 YNFKEQ. The V gene end was trimmed by 4 bases and the J gene end by 2 bases; junction bases not matched to a gene: 10. This CDR3 comprises 17 residues. CDR3 in DNA: TGTGCCAGCAGCCGACTGACTAGCGGCTCAGACACAGATACGCAGTATTTT. Translated, it gives CASSRLTSGSDTDTQYF.

As concerns this clone: The junction shows a germline mismatch at one end, possibly a read error. The chain recombines TRBV7-7 with TRBJ2-7, with 10 bases lining up with TRBD2. The CDR3 is 16 amino acids. CDR1 and CDR2 from the germline V gene are SSHAT and FNYEAQ (reference sequence). The CDR3 protein is CASSLIQAGGSYEQYF. DNA for the CDR3: TGTGCTAGCAGCTTAATTCAAGCGGGAGGGTCCTACGAGCAGTACTTC.

As concerns this clone: Other DNA sequences in this sample translate to the same CDR3. The chain carries TRBV7-9 and TRBJ1-4; D gene uncertain. This CDR3 spans 14 amino acids. V was trimmed by 1 base and J by 7 bases, leaving 10 bases between them. Germline assignment: CDR1 SEHNR and CDR2 FQNEAQ (reference sequence). The CDR3 sequence is CASSLGSEGEKLFF. CDR3 coding DNA: TGTGCCAGCAGCTTAGGCTCAGAGGGTGAAAAACTGTTTTTT.

This chain connects TRBV11-2 to TRBJ2-7; 12 bases agree with TRBD2. The length of the CDR3 is 16 residues. Germline V CDR1 and CDR2: SGHAT, FQNNGV. J gave up 5 bases and V 5 bases, and 10 bases lay outside the gene matches. This chain's CDR3 is CASSLLAGGPFNEQYF. Written as DNA, the CDR3 is TGTGCCAGCAGCCTTCTAGCGGGAGGGCCGTTTAACGAGCAGTACTTC.

This chain connects TRBV2 to TRBJ1-5; the match to TRBD1 covers 10 bases. The CDR3 sequence is 15 residues long. CDR1 is SNHLY, CDR2 FYNNEI, per germline. V was clipped by 6 bases and J by 1 base; unmatched bases: 3. Here the CDR3 reads CASSGQGDSNQPQHF. For the CDR3, the DNA is TGTGCCAGCAGCGGACAGGGGGACAGCAATCAGCCCCAGCATTTT.

The CDR3 bases are TGTGCCAGCAGCCTGCTCCAGGGTACTGGGTATGGCTACACCTTC. Protein: CASSLLQGTGYGYTF. The chain carries TRBV6-6 and TRBJ1-2, with D perhaps matching TRBD1 (5 bases). The CDR3 extends over 15 amino acids. Germline V CDR1 and CDR2: MNHNY, SVGAGI (reference sequence). V gave up 6 bases and J gave up 5 bases, with 19 bases separating them.

This chain connects TRBV6-5 to TRBJ1-4, with 9 bases identical to TRBD1. V shed 5 bases and J 8 bases; nucleotides not matched to a gene: 6. CDR1 is MNHEY, CDR2 SVGAGI, per germline. This CDR3 is 14 amino acids long. The CDR3 sequence is CASSPGQGMEKLFF. The CDR3 bases are TGTGCCAGCAGTCCGGGACAGGGTATGGAAAAACTGTTTTTT.

This clone was recorded once. This sequence joins TRBV6-5 and TRBJ2-3; D is ambiguous. CDR3 length equals 13 residues. Trimming removed 8 bases from V and 8 bases from J, with 17 bases in between. The germline CDR1 and CDR2 sequences are MNHEY and SVGAGI. Here the CDR3 reads CASVPEILATQYF. In nucleotides, the CDR3 is TGTGCCAGCGTTCCAGAAATTTTGGCTACGCAGTATTTT.

The V and J genes are TRBV7-8 and TRBJ1-4; D perhaps matches TRBD1 (6 bases). The V and J ends lost 4 bases and 4 bases respectively, with 16 bases between them. The CDR3 is 16 amino acids. Germline-derived CDR1 and CDR2 are SGHVS and FQNEAQ. CDR3 sequence reads: CASSSRRDTYNEKLFF. The CDR3 coding sequence is TGTGCCAGCAGCTCACGCCGGGACACCTATAATGAAAAACTGTTTTTT.

This rearrangement joins TRBV15 to TRBJ2-7, with TRBD2 matching over 9 bases. The CDR3 totals 15 residues. V trimming: 0 bases; J trimming: 6 bases; junction bases outside the gene matches: 6. The germline CDR1 and CDR2 sequences are LNHNV and YYDKDF (reference sequence). The CDR3 reads CATSRDLAGPGEQYF. CDR3 DNA: TGTGCCACCAGCAGAGACCTAGCGGGACCAGGCGAGCAGTACTTC. Supplemented by reference TRBV15 and TRBJ2-7, the full variable domain reads DAMVIQNPRYQVTQFGKPVTLSCSQTLNHNVMYWYQQKSSQAPKLLFHYYDKDFNNEADTPDNFQSRRPNTSFCFLDIRSPGLGDTAMYLCATSRDLAGPGEQYFGPGTRLTVT.

The chain uses TRBV10-3 and TRBJ2-2; D may be TRBD2 (6 bases). V was shortened by 6 bases and J by 7 bases, with 15 bases between the two germline ends. Germline lookup yields CDR1 ENHRY and CDR2 SYGVKD. The CDR3 is 14 residues long. The CDR3 coding sequence is TGTGCCATCAGGAGGGGACTGGGTAGCGGGGAGCTGTTTTTT. This gives the protein CAIRRGLGSGELFF.

The chain uses TRBV10-3 and TRBJ1-2; 7 bases fit TRBD1. This CDR3 spans 12 amino acids. Germline V gene lookup returns CDR1 ENHRY and CDR2 SYGVKD. The trim removed 6 bases at V and 2 bases at J, leaving 0 bases unmatched. The CDR3 coding sequence is TGTGCCATCAGGACAGGGAACTATGGCTACACCTTC. Its protein product is CAIRTGNYGYTF.